One T cell receptor beta chain is described in this entry. Antigen: not known. The sample originates from a study of early T cells in non-severe SARS-CoV-2 infection. Study results and caveats: Anti-spike CD8 specificities were favored by VDJdb matching, whose results missed private and CD4 specificities.

Trimming shortened V by 2 bases and J by 10 bases, and 18 bases separated the two germline ends. CDR1 and CDR2 (germline): KGHSH, LQKENI. The CDR3 spans 16 residues. Individual cDNA molecules received unique molecular identifiers. Via MiXCR, TCRdb re-called the 5' RACE reads, giving one row per CDR3 protein. The table lists nearly 70,000 distinct CDR3 sequences, 3.5% to 6% of them singletons. This clonotype was obtained from an adult who was a healthcare worker with PCR-confirmed SARS-CoV-2 infection or an uninfected control (not recorded which). The donor label of this sample is uncertain. The V gene is TRBV18, the J gene TRBJ1-6; tentatively, D is TRBD1 (5 bases). Material: whole blood, obtained at baseline. The CDR3 DNA reads TGTGCCAGCTCACCATGGGGAAGGTCGGGGGAGTCACCCCTCCACTTT. It specifies CASSPWGRSGESPLHF.